The 8 T cell receptor beta chains below all came from one sample that was sequenced in a study of technical replicates of blood from several donors. TCRdb's table, derived via immunoSEQ multiplex PCR, lists solely in-frame clones and lacks some. The sample comprises 65,000 to 70,000 clones, 80% to 90% of which are singletons, and roughly 5% rests with the top ten. The material sequenced was PBMCs. The source of these receptors is a human donor in good health. Some clones in this sample may be carry-over from other donors' samples.

The chain couples TRBV5-6 to TRBJ1-5, with 8 bases lining up with TRBD1. Germline V gene data show CDR1 as SGHDT and CDR2 as YYEEEE. The CDR3 runs 16 residues. J was trimmed by 3 bases and V by 0 bases; bases with no gene match: 5. The CDR3 loop is CASSLGGTGINQPQHF. The DNA for the CDR3 is TGTGCCAGCAGCTTGGGAGGGACAGGCATCAATCAGCCCCAGCATTTT.

The chain carries TRBV18 and TRBJ2-1; TRBD2 aligns across 10 bases. This CDR3 contains 15 residues. Trimming took 1 base from V and 4 from J; bases not matched to a gene: 1. Germline-derived CDR1 and CDR2 are KGHSH and LQKENI. CDR3 coding DNA: TGTGCCAGCTCACCACTAGCGGGGGGATACAATGAGCAGTTCTTC. It is translated as CASSPLAGGYNEQFF.

The V call is TRBV10-3, the J call TRBJ1-1; D is uncertain. The CDR3 is 10 residues long. The V end lost 11 bases, the J end lost 1 base, and 5 bases lay between the germline ends. In germline, CDR1 is ENHRY, CDR2 SYGVKD. CDR3 in DNA: TGTGCCGCCGGGAACACTGAAGCTTTCTTT. Amino acids: CAAGNTEAFF.

The genes are TRBV4-1 and TRBJ2-6; 8 positions match TRBD1. The CDR3 runs 20 residues. Trimming at V came to 2 bases and at J to 4 bases, leaving 16 bases not matched to a gene. Germline V gene lookup returns CDR1 MGHRA and CDR2 YSYEKL. CDR3 sequence reads: CASSQQRGIDRGAGANVLTF. The CDR3 region has the DNA TGCGCCAGCAGCCAACAAAGGGGCATCGACAGGGGCGCCGGGGCCAACGTCCTGACTTTC.

This clone was seen ten or more times. J is TRBJ2-3 and V is TRBV4-2; 7 bases are a match to TRBD2. The germline V gene encodes CDR1 LGHNA and CDR2 YNFKEQ. The J segment lost 2 bases and the V segment lost 4 bases, leaving 12 bases of the junction unmatched. The CDR3 has 17 residues. The CDR3 DNA sequence: TGTGCCAGCAGCCCTGCAATTGGGGGGGAAGACACAGATACGCAGTATTTT. Translating gives CASSPAIGGEDTDTQYF.

This chain uses TRBV4-2 with TRBJ1-1, with TRBD1 identical over 7 bases. This CDR3 is built from 15 residues. In germline, CDR1 is LGHNA, CDR2 YNFKEQ. Germline trimming cut 2 bases from V and 8 bases from J; bases unmatched to any gene: 11. The CDR3 region has the DNA TGTGCCAGCAGCCAACCAGGAGGGGGCCCGTCGGAAGCTTTCTTT. It translates to CASSQPGGGPSEAFF.

This chain uses TRBV5-1 with TRBJ1-6; D is undetermined. The germline V and J ends were trimmed by 0 bases and 7 bases, with 8 bases remaining between them. The germline gives CDR1 SGHRS, CDR2 YFSETQ. This CDR3 region has 14 residues. The CDR3 nucleotides are TGCGCCAGCAGCTTGGCCTACCTGAATTCACCCCTCCACTTT. It translates to CASSLAYLNSPLHF.

The chain's CDR3 is CASSPWVSGSKVYEQYF. CDR3 DNA sequence: TGTGCCAGCTCACCCTGGGTAAGCGGCAGTAAAGTGTACGAGCAGTACTTC. This chain uses TRBV18 with TRBJ2-7; perhaps TRBD2 as D (5 bases). V lost 3 bases and J lost 4, with 22 bases in between. The CDR3 length is 17 residues. CDR1 KGHSH and CDR2 LQKENI come from the germline V gene. Full variable domain (rest looked up from reference TRBV18 and TRBJ2-7): NAGVMQNPRHLVRRRGQEARLRCSPMKGHSHVYWYRQLPEEGLKFMVYLQKENIIDESGMPKERFSAEFPKEGPSILRIQQVVRGDSAAYFCASSPWVSGSKVYEQYFGPGTRLTVT.